The clone carrying this T cell receptor (beta chain) has only a few counts. The data belong to a study of blood T cell repertoires in COVID-19. Study summary: Acute-phase and convalescent COVID-19 samples originated in the United States, Italy and Spain. PBMCs, B-cell-depleted T cells, or T cells were the source of the cDNA or gDNA that made up the material.

In the source study's methods: Researchers report that nucleated cell counts were estimated from reference gene primer amplification. Measured with immunoSEQ multiplex PCR; TCRdb has only the in-frame clones, and not every one. V, J and clone size are those of that table, while D and trimming were read from the DNA. The sample has 120,000 to 150,000 clones; 76% are singletons. CDR1 is SEHNR, CDR2 FQNEAQ, per germline (reference sequence). J was trimmed by 5 bases and V by 5 bases; bases with no gene match: 15. The CDR3 is 18 residues long. The specimen sequenced was peripheral blood. This sequence joins TRBV7-9 and TRBJ2-7, with 13 positions matching TRBD2. The sequence was collected from a man in his 60s with acute or convalescent COVID-19. The CDR3 DNA follows: TGTGCCAGCAGCCCCGGGAGGACTAGCGGGAGAATGTTGGACGAGCAGTACTTC. Its translation is CASSPGRTSGRMLDEQYF.